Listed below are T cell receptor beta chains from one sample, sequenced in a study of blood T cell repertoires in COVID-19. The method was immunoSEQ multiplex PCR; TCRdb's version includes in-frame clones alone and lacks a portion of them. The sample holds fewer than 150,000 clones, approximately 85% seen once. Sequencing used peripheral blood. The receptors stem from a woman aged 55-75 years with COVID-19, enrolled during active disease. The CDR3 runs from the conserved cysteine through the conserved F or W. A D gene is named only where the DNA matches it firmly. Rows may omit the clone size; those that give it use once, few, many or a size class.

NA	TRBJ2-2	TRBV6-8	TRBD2	CASNITSGGAFGYTGELFF	TGTGCCAGCAACATAACTAGCGGGGGGGCCTTTGGGTACACCGGGGAGCTGTTTTTT
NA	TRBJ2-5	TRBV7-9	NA	CAGRTDQETQYF	TGTGCCGGAAGGACTGATCAAGAGACCCAGTACTTC
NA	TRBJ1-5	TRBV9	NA	CASSVEGLGSQPQHF	TGTGCCAGCAGCGTAGAAGGGTTGGGGAGTCAGCCCCAGCATTTT
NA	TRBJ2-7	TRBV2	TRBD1	CASSRDRVSYEQYF	TGTGCCAGCAGCCGGGACAGGGTATCGTACGAGCAGTACTTC
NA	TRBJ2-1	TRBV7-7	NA	CASSPIAPGQSGEQFF	TGTGCTAGCAGCCCTATTGCTCCGGGTCAATCTGGTGAGCAGTTCTTC
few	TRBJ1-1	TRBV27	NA	CASSLGQGTANTEAFF	TGTGCCAGCAGCTTAGGGCAGGGTACGGCCAACACTGAAGCTTTCTTT
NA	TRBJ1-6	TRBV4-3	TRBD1	CASSQRGTGGTHSPLHF	TGCGCCAGCAGCCAAAGGGGGACAGGGGGAACCCATTCACCCCTCCACTTT
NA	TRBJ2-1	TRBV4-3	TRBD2	CASSQEAGAPYNEQFF	TGCGCCAGCAGCCAAGAAGCGGGGGCCCCCTACAATGAGCAGTTCTTC
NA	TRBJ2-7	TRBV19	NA	CASGRGGYEQYF	TGTGCCAGTGGCCGAGGGGGCTACGAGCAGTACTTC
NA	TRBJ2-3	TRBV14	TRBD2	CASSFGTSGRSTDTQYF	TGTGCCAGCAGCTTCGGGACTAGCGGGCGGTCCACAGATACGCAGTATTTT
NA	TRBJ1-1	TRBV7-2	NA	CARGGGPNTEAFF	TGTGCCCGGGGCGGGGGGCCCAACACTGAAGCTTTCTTT
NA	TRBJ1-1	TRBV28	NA	CASSPHPGTRVTEAFF	TGTGCCAGCAGCCCTCACCCAGGAACCAGGGTCACTGAAGCTTTCTTT
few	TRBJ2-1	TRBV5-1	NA	CASSFSGGLGEQFF	TGCGCCAGCAGCTTTTCGGGGGGCCTTGGTGAGCAGTTCTTC
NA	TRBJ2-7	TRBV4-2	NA	CASSPPGAYEQYF	TGTGCCAGCAGCCCCCCCGGGGCCTACGAGCAGTACTTC
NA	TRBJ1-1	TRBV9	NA	CASSVDGGGTEAFF	TGTGCCAGCAGCGTAGACGGCGGTGGGACTGAAGCTTTCTTT
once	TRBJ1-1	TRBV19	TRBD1	CASSMGQLNTEAFF	TGTGCCAGTAGTATGGGACAGTTGAACACTGAAGCTTTCTTT
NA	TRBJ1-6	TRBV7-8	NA	CASSYRSTSSYNSPLHF	TGTGCCAGCAGCTACCGGAGCACGAGCTCCTATAATTCACCCCTCCACTTT
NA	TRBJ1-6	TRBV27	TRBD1	CASSYLDRDPSPLHF	TGTGCCAGCAGTTACCTGGACAGGGACCCTTCACCCCTCCACTTT
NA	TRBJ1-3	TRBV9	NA	CASSASVGRGRDTIYF	TGTGCCAGCAGCGCAAGTGTGGGCCGTGGTAGAGACACCATATATTTT
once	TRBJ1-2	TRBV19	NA	CASSSTGPSYYGYTF	TGTGCCAGTAGTTCGACAGGACCCAGTTACTATGGCTACACCTTC
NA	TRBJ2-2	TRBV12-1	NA	CASSPTSGGNTGELFF	TGTGCCAGCAGCCCTACTAGCGGGGGGAACACCGGGGAGCTGTTTTTT
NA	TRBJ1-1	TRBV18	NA	CASSPGYRNLNTEAFF	TGTGCCAGCTCACCGGGATACAGGAACCTGAACACTGAAGCTTTCTTT
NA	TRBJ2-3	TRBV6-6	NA	CAGKAVSTDTQYF	TGTGCCGGCAAAGCGGTTAGCACAGATACGCAGTATTTT
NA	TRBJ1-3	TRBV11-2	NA	CASSLLQDSGNTIYF	TGTGCCAGCAGCTTACTACAGGACTCTGGAAACACCATATATTTT
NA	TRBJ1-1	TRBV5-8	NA	CASSLLQLEAFF	TGTGCCAGCAGCTTGTTACAGCTTGAAGCTTTCTTT
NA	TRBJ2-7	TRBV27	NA	CASSRRIDAGNSIGQYF	TGTGCCAGCAGTAGACGAATCGACGCAGGGAATTCGATCGGGCAGTACTTC
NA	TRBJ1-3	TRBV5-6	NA	CASSLNRGFGNTIYF	TGTGCCAGCAGTTTGAACCGAGGCTTCGGAAACACCATATATTTT
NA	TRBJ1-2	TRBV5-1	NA	CASSPVDTTLYGYTF	TGCGCCAGCAGCCCGGTAGACACCACTCTCTATGGCTACACCTTC
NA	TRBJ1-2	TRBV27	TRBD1	CASSLWTGDGYTF	TGTGCCAGCAGTTTATGGACAGGGGATGGCTACACCTTC
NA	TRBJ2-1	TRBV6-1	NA	CASSEARTGYNEQFF	TGTGCCAGCAGTGAAGCCCGAACAGGGTACAATGAGCAGTTCTTC
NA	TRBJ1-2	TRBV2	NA	CASSEREGLDSYYGYTF	TGTGCCAGCAGTGAAAGAGAAGGCCTAGACTCTTACTATGGCTACACCTTC
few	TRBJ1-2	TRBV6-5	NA	CASRSTGTNYGYTF	TGTGCCAGCAGGTCGACAGGAACCAACTATGGCTACACCTTC
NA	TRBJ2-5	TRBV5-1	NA	CASSLEPSQETQYF	TGCGCCAGCAGCTTGGAGCCTAGCCAAGAGACCCAGTACTTC
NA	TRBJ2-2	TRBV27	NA	CASSLSKRRNDGELFF	TGTGCCAGCAGTTTATCAAAGAGGAGGAATGACGGGGAGCTGTTTTTT
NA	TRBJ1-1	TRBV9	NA	CASSVGETEAFF	TGTGCCAGCAGCGTAGGGGAGACTGAAGCTTTCTTT
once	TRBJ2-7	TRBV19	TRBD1	CASSPTDRDSYEQYF	TGTGCCAGTAGTCCAACGGACAGGGATTCCTACGAGCAGTACTTC
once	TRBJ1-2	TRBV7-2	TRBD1	CASSPDRQYGYTF	TGTGCCAGCAGCCCGGACAGGCAGTATGGCTACACCTTC
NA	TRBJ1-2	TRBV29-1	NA	CSVAVQGVSYGYTF	TGCAGCGTTGCGGTACAGGGTGTAAGCTATGGCTACACCTTC
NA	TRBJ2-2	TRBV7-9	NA	CASQEIGELFF	TGTGCCAGTCAAGAGATCGGGGAGCTGTTTTTT
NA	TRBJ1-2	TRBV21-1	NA	CASSKAHGTEGNYGYTF	TGTGCCAGCAGCAAAGCCCACGGGACAGAAGGTAACTATGGCTACACCTTC
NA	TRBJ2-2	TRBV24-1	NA	CATSAWGDGNTGELFF	TGTGCCACCAGCGCCTGGGGGGACGGGAACACCGGGGAGCTGTTTTTT
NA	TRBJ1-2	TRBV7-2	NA	CASSLDEGWGYTF	TGTGCCAGCAGCTTAGATGAGGGTTGGGGCTACACCTTC
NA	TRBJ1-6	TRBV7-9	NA	CASSFPTVGGNNSPLHF	TGTGCCAGCAGCTTCCCGACAGTCGGAGGGAATAATTCACCCCTCCACTTT
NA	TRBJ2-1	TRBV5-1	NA	CASRLGGFSYNEQFF	TGCGCCAGCCGTTTGGGGGGCTTCTCCTACAATGAGCAGTTCTTC
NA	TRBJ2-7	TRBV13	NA	CASNSYRQRDEQYF	TGTGCCAGCAACAGCTACCGACAGCGTGACGAGCAGTACTTC